This TCR beta chain was found in a study of CD4 T cells in relation to SARS-CoV-2 and coronaviruses. General study findings and limits: The cross-reactivity analysis covered only spike protein, not other viral proteins.

The table came from immunoSEQ multiplex PCR; TCRdb's copy has only in-frame clones and leaves some out. The top ten hold around 0.4% of the sample, which has approximately 50,000 clones, around 90% seen once. For this clone: Its cognate antigen is unknown.

The CDR3 consists of 12 residues. Trimming stripped 5 bases from V and 12 bases from J, with 14 bases between. The sequence derives from an adult with COVID-19. This sequence joins TRBV12-3 or TRBV12-4 and TRBJ2-1; a weak D match, TRBD1 (6 bases). The sample comprised naive CD4+ T cells from PBMCs. Subset described: naive CD4+ T cells isolated by negative enrichment. The CDR3 nucleotides are TGTGCCAGCAGTGCAACAGGGTCGGGGCAGTTCTTC. The encoded protein is CASSATGSGQFF.